A single TCR beta chain is shown here with its context. It lacks a known antigen. There are no base qualities to consult, and no much larger clone falls within one base. Sample treatment or condition, as interpreted from the label and publication: live attenuated yellow fever vaccine strain. Two biological replicates of bulk PBMCs were collected at each blood-draw timepoint. A standard Ficoll-Paque protocol was used to isolate PBMCs from peripheral blood. TriZol was used to extract RNA from bulk PBMCs, from CD4 and CD8 fractions, and from dextramer-positive and dextramer-negative fractions. The germline V gene encodes CDR1 SGHRS and CDR2 YFSETQ. V and J lose 5 bases and 4 bases, and a span of 9 bases separates them. There are 12 amino acids in the CDR3, from cysteine to phenylalanine inclusive. Only CDR3 DNA is held: 36 bases, read in frame from base 1. The source of the sample is a study of T cells after yellow fever vaccination (dated by TCRdb to about 2019). A note on the overall study: Libraries from fractions with low cell numbers were prepared with the SMART-Seq v4 Ultra Low Input RNA kit. Two healthy male donors made up the cohort, one aged 18 to 30 years and the other aged 30 to 40 years. Bulk TCR alpha and beta repertoires were sequenced longitudinally to track T-cell clones before and after primary and booster YFV17D yellow fever vaccination. Blood was drawn at multiple timepoints before and after primary and secondary immunization, with bulk PBMC replicates and cell subsets isolated. What the authors observed across the whole study: After the booster, most of the clones that had expanded following primary vaccination were detected again (approximately 96% of CD4 and 80% to 90% of CD8), which suggests that memory was broadly maintained. Because only a couple of donors were included in the study, the extent to which the findings can be generalized is limited. Compared with the primary T-cell response, the secondary T-cell response was weaker but faster, peaking on day 5 rather than day 15. A small fraction of clonotypes appeared in both the CD4 and CD8 compartments, likely as a result of convergent recombination. Computational filtering was required because FACS-sorted repertoires could contain abundant contaminating clonotypes from the bulk population.

TCR cDNA was synthesized by 5'RACE template switching, through which a universal primer site and unique molecular identifiers were introduced. Priming for cDNA synthesis came from both the TCR alpha and TCR beta constant segments. Library amplification involved two PCR steps, and the second step added sample barcodes and sequencing adapters. Sequencing of libraries was performed on Illumina HiSeq 2500 (2x100 bp) or NovaSeq (2x150 bp). Concerning the study's data processing: Demultiplexing of reads and collapsing into UMI consensus sequences were performed with MIGEC, and V(D)J alignment was carried out with MiXCR. Vaccine-responding clonotypes were defined with edgeR using replicate PBMC samples, requiring FDR below 0.01 and a log2 fold change above 5 up to day 15. CD4 or CD8 identity was assigned to each bulk clonotype according to whether the clonotype was present at higher abundance in the sequenced CD4 repertoire or the sequenced CD8 repertoire. TCRdb took the public reads, trimmed them with fastp at Q25, ran MiXCR for clone calling and kept in-frame beta chains. Rows are unified per CDR3 protein, each entry keeping the most common DNA and genes. TCRdb's processing, not the authors' own work, is the source of the V and J calls. The sample table holds approximately 580,000 distinct CDR3 sequences, of which 17% were seen once. The ten largest make up 17% of the sample.

Sequenced here: PBMCs, sampled 5 days after the first yellow fever vaccination. This receptor was obtained from a man aged 18-30 years who received the YFV17D yellow fever vaccine. Rearrangement joined TRBV5-1 to TRBJ1-1, and the D gene may be TRBD1, 5 bases matching. CDR3 protein: CASRGEGTEAFF. The nucleotide sequence reads TGCGCCAGCAGGGGGGAGGGCACTGAAGCTTTCTTT.